This record looks at one T cell receptor (beta chain) sequence and its context. Its specificity is not known. The sample comes from a study of blood T cells in healthy people across ages. For the study at large: Roughly one uniquely barcoded beta molecule per two T cells was captured.

The use of a sample-barcoded 5' primer and a J-beta primer mix characterized a second PCR of about 7 to 12 cycles. One entry per CDR3 protein results from TCRdb running MiXCR on the 5' RACE reads. The sample lists more than 450,000 distinct CDR3 sequences; about 27% were seen once. CDR3 size: 16 residues. CDR1 is SEHNR, CDR2 FQNEAQ, per germline (reference sequence). The V segment lost 5 bases and the J segment 1 base; nucleotides outside the gene matches: 10. Study-wide results and caveats: The study regarded diversity estimates from one million T cells as underestimates. Both naive CD4+ cell counts and diversity were greater in long-lived donors than in aged donors.

The data also belong to a second study, concerning T cells of mothers and their children. That work adds: Each donor was one of three healthy Caucasian mothers or one of their six children.

This chain joins TRBV7-9 and TRBJ2-7, with 8 positions matching TRBD1. The receptor was derived from a boy between 2 and 10 years old in good health. The sample was blood. The CDR3 reads CASSPRQGAPSYEQYF. Here the CDR3 DNA reads TGTGCCAGCAGCCCGAGGCAGGGGGCTCCGTCCTACGAGCAGTACTTC.